The entry below describes one T cell receptor beta chain. The germline V gene has CDR1 SGHKS and CDR2 YYEKEE (reference sequence). The CDR3 covers 16 residues. V gave up 4 bases and J gave up 4 bases; unmatched junction bases: 12. This sample is part of a study of blood T cell repertoires in COVID-19. As for the study in general: From the United States, Italy and Spain came samples of acute and convalescent COVID-19. T cells, B-cell-depleted T cells, or PBMCs supplied cDNA or gDNA.

Original methodology: How many nucleated cells were present was estimated from reference gene primer amplification. Clones were sequenced by immunoSEQ multiplex PCR, and TCRdb holds only the in-frame ones, with some missing. From that table come the V and J calls and clone size; the DNA was used to work out D and trimming. The data hold 150,000 to 200,000 clones, with around nine tenths observed a single time. The clonotype originates from a human donor in a cohort sampled during active COVID-19. This chain connects TRBV5-5 to TRBJ1-1, with TRBD1 matching over 8 bases. Sequenced sample: peripheral blood. In nucleotides, the CDR3 is TGTGCCAGCAGCCCGAGACAGGGGACCCAAGGCACTGAAGCTTTCTTT. Amino acids: CASSPRQGTQGTEAFF.